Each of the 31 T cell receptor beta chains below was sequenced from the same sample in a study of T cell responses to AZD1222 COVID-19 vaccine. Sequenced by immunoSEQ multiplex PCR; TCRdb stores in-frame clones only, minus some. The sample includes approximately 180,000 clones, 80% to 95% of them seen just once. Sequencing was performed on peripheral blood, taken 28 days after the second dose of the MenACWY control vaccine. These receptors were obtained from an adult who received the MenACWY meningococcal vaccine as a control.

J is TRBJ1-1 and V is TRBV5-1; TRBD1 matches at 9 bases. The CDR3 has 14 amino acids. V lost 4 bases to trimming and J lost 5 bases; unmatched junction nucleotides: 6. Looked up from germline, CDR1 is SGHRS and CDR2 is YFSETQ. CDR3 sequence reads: CASSGGQGGTEAFF. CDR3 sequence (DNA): TGCGCCAGCAGCGGGGGACAGGGAGGAACTGAAGCTTTCTTT.

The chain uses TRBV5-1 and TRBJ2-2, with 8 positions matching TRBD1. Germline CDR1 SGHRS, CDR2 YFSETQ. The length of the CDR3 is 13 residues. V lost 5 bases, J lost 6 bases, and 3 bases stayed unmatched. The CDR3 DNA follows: TGCGCCAGCAGGACAGGGGACCCCGGGGAGCTGTTTTTT. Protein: CASRTGDPGELFF.

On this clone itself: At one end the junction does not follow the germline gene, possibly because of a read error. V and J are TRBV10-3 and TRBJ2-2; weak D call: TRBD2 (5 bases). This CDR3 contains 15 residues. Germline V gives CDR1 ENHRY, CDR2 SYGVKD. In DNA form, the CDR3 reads TGTGCCGTCAGACCCGGGAACTCGGGTACCGGGGAGCTGTTTTTT. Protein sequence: CAVRPGNSGTGELFF.

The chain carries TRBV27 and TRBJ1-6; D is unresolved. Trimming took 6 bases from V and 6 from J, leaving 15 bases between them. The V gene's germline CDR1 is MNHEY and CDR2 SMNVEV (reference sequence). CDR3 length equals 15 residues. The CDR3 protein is CASRKGAPGNSPLHF. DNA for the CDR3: TGTGCCAGCAGGAAAGGAGCCCCAGGTAATTCACCCCTCCACTTT.

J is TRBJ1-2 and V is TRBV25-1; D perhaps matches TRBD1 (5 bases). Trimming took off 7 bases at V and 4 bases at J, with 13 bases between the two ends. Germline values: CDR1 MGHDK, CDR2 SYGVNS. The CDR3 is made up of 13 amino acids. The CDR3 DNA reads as TGTGCCAGCACCCTAGACAGAGCCTATGGCTACACCTTC. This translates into CASTLDRAYGYTF.

CDR3 sequence (DNA): TGTGCCAGCAGTCAGGGGGCGAGCTCCTATAATTCACCCCTCCACTTT. Amino acid sequence: CASSQGASSYNSPLHF. The chain has TRBV27 and TRBJ1-6, with 8 bases aligning to TRBD1. This CDR3 region has 16 residues. V lost 5 bases and J lost 0; bases outside the gene matches: 3. Germline V gene lookup returns CDR1 MNHEY and CDR2 SMNVEV (reference sequence).

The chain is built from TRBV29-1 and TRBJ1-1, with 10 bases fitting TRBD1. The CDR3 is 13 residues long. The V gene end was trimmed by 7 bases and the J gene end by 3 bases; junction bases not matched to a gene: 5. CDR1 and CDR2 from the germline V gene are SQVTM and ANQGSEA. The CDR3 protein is CSAWDRGYTEAFF. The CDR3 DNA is TGCAGCGCATGGGACAGGGGCTACACTGAAGCTTTCTTT. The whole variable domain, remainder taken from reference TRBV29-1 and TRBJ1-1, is SAVISQKPSRDICQRGTSLTIQCQVDSQVTMMFWYRQQPGQSLTLIATANQGSEATYESGFVIDKFPISRPNLTFSTLTVSNMSPEDSSIYLCSAWDRGYTEAFFGQGTRLTVV.

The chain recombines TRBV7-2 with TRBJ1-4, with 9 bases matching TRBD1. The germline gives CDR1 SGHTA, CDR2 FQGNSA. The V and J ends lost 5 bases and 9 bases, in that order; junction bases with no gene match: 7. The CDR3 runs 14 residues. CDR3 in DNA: TGTGCCAGCAGCCTGGGGACAGGGAGCCAAAAACTGTTTTTT. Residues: CASSLGTGSQKLFF.

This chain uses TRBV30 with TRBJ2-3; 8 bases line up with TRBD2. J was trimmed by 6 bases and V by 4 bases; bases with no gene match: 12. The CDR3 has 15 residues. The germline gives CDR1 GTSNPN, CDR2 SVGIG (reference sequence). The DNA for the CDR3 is TGTGCCTGGACGGTCGGCGGGGGGTCCGCCGATACGCAGTATTTT. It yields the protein CAWTVGGGSADTQYF.

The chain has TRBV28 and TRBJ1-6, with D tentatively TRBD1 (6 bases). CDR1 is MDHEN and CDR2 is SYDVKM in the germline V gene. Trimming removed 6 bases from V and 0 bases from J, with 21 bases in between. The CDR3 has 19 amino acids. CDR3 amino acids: CASSVRAGTFLSYNSPLHF. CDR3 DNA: TGTGCCAGCAGCGTGCGTGCGGGGACATTCCTCTCCTATAATTCACCCCTCCACTTT.

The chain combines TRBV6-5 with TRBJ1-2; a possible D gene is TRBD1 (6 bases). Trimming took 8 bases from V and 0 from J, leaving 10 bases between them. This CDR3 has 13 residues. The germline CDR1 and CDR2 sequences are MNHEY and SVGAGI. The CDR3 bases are TGTGCCAGCCAGGACAGTGCTAACTATGGCTACACCTTC. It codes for CASQDSANYGYTF.

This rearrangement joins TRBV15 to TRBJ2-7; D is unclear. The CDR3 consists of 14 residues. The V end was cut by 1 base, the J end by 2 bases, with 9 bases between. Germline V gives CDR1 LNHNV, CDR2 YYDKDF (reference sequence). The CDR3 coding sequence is TGTGCCACCAGCAGAGCGGCCAGAGCCTACGAGCAGTACTTC. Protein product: CATSRAARAYEQYF.

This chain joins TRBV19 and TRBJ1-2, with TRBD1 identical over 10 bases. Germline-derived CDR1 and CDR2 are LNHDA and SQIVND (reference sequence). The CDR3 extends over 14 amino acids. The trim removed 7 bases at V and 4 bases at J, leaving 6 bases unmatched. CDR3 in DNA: TGTGCCAGTAACCGGGACAGGGGTCCCTATGGCTACACCTTC. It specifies CASNRDRGPYGYTF.

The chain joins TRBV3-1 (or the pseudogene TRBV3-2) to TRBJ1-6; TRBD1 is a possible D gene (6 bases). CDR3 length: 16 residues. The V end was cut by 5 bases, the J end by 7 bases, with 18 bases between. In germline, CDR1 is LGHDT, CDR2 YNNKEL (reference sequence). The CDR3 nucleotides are TGTGCCAGCAGCTTCAATCCAGGGGAACGCAATTCACCCCTCCACTTT. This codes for CASSFNPGERNSPLHF.

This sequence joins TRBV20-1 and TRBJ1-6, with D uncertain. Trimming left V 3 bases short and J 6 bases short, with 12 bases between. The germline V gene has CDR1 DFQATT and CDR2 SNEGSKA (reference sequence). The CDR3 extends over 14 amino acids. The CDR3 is CSASELKSNSPLHF. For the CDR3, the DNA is TGCAGTGCTAGTGAGCTAAAGAGTAATTCACCCCTCCACTTT.

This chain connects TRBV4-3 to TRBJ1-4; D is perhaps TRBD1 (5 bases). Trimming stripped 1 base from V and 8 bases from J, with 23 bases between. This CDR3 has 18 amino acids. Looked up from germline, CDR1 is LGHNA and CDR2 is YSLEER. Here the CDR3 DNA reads TGCGCCAGCAGCCAAGTCCGAATGGGGACGCCGCTAGGGGAAAAACTGTTTTTT. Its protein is CASSQVRMGTPLGEKLFF.

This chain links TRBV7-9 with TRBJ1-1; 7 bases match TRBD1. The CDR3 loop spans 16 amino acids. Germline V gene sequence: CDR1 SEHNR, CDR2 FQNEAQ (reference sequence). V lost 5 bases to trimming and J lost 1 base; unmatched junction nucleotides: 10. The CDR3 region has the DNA TGTGCCAGCAGCCCCTTGACAGGGCCCAAGAACACTGAAGCTTTCTTT. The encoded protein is CASSPLTGPKNTEAFF. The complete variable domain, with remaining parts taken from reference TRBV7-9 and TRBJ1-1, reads DTGVSQNPRHKITKRGQNVTFRCDPISEHNRLYWYRQTLGQGPEFLTYFQNEAQLEKSRLLSDRFSAERPKGSFSTLEIQRTEQGDSAMYLCASSPLTGPKNTEAFFGQGTRLTVV.

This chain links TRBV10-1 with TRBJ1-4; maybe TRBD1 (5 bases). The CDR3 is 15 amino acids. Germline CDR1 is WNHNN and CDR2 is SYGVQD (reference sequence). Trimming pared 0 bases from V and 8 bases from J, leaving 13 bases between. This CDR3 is CASSESLGAAEKLFF. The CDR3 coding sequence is TGCGCCAGCAGTGAGTCACTAGGGGCAGCCGAAAAACTGTTTTTT.

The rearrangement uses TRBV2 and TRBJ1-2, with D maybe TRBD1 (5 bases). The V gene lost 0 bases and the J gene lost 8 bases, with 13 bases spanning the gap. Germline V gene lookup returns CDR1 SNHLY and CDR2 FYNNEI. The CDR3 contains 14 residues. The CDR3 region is CASSEARQGSGYTF. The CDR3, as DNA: TGTGCCAGCAGTGAAGCCAGGCAGGGATCCGGCTACACCTTC.

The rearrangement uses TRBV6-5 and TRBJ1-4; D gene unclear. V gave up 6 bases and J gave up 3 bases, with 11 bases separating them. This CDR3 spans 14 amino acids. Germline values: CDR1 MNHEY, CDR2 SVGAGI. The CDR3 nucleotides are TGTGCCAGCAGACCCTCTATGGCTAATGAAAAACTGTTTTTT. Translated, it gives CASRPSMANEKLFF.

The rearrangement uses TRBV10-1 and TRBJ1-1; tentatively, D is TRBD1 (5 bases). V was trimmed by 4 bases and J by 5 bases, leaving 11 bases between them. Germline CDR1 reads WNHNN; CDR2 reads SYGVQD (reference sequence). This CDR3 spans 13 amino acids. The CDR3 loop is CASSARGATEAFF. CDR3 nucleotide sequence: TGCGCCAGCAGTGCAAGGGGAGCGACTGAAGCTTTCTTT.

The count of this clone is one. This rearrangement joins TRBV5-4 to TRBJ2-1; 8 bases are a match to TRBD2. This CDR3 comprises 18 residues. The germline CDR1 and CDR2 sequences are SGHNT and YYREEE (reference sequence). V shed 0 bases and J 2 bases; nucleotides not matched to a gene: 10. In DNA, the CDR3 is TGTGCCAGCAGCTTGGGGGGGCGGACTAGCCTTGCCTACAATGAGCAGTTCTTC. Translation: CASSLGGRTSLAYNEQFF.

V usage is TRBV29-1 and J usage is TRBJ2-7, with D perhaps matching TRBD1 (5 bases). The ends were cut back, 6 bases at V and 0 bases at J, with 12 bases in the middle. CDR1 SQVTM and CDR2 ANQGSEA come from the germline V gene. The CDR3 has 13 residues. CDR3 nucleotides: TGCAGCGTCGCCTCAGGGCCCTCCTACGAGCAGTACTTC. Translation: CSVASGPSYEQYF.

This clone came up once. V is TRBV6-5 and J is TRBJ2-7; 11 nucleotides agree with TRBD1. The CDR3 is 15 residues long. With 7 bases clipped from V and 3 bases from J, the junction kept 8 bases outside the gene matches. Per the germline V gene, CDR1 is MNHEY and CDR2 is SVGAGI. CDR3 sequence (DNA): TGTGCCAGCACCACCGGACAGGGGGCAGGCTACGAGCAGTACTTC. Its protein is CASTTGQGAGYEQYF.

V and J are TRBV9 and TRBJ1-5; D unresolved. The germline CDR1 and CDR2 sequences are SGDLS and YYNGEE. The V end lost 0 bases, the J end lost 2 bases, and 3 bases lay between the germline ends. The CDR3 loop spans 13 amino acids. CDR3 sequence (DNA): TGTGCCAGCAGCGTAGACGGCAATCAGCCCCAGCATTTT. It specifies CASSVDGNQPQHF.

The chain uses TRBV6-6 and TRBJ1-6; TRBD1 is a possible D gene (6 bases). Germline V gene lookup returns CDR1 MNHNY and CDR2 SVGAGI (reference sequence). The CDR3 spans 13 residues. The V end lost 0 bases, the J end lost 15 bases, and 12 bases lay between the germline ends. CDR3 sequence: CASSYSGGGILHF. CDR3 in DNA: TGTGCCAGCAGTTACTCTGGGGGCGGAATCCTCCACTTT.

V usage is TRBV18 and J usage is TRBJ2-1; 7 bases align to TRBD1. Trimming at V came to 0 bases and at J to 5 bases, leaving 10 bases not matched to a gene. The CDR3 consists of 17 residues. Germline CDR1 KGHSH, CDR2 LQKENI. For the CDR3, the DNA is TGTGCCAGCTCACCACCGAACCGGGGACAGCTTGACAATGAGCAGTTCTTC. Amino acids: CASSPPNRGQLDNEQFF.

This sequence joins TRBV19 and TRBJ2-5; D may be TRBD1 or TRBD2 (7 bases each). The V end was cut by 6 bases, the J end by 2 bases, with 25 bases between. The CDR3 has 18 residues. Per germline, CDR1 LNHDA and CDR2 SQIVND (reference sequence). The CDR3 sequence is CASSLKYKAGQIQETQYF. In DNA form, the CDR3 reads TGTGCCAGTAGCTTAAAATATAAAGCGGGACAGATACAAGAGACCCAGTACTTC. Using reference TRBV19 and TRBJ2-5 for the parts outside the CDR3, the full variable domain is DGGITQSPKYLFRKEGQNVTLSCEQNLNHDAMYWYRQDPGQGLRLIYYSQIVNDFQKGDIAEGYSVSREKKESFPLTVTSAQKNPTAFYLCASSLKYKAGQIQETQYFGPGTRLLVL.

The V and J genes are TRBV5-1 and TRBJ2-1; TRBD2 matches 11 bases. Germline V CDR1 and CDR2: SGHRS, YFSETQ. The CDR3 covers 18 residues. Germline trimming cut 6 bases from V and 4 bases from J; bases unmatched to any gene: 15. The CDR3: CASNPLAGGPTIYNEQFF. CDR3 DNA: TGCGCCAGCAACCCCTTAGCGGGGGGGCCTACCATTTACAATGAGCAGTTCTTC.

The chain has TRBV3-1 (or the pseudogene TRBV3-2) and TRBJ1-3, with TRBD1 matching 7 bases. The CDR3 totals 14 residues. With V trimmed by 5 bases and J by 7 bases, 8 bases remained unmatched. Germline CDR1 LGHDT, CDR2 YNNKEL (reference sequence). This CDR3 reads CASSGGQRRNTIYF. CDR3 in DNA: TGTGCCAGCAGCGGGGGACAGCGACGGAACACCATATATTTT.

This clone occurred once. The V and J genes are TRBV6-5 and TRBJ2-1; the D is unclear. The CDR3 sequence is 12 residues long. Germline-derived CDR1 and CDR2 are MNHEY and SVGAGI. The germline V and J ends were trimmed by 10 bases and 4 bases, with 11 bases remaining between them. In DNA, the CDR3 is TGTGCCACCCAGGCCAATTACAATGAGCAGTTCTTC. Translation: CATQANYNEQFF.